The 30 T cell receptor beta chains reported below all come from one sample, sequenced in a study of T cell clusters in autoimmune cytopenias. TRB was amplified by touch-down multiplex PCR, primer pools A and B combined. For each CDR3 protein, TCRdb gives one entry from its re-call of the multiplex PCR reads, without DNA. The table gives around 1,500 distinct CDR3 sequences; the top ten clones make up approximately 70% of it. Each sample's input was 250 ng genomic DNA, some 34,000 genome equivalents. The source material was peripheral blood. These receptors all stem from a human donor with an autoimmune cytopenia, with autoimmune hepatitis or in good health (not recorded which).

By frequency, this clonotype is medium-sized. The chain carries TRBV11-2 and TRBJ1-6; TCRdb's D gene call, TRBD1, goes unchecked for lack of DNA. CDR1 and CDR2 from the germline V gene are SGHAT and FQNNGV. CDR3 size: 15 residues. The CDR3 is CASSLTDSRNSPLHF.

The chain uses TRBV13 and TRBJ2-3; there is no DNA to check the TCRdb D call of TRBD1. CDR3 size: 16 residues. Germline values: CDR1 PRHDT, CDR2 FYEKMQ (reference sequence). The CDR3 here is CAGTPWTGESTDTQYF.

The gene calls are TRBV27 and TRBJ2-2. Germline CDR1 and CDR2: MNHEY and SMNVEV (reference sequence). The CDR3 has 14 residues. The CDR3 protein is CASRNIAHTGELFF.

The CDR3 spells CASSGGPSTDTQYF. The chain couples TRBV5-1 to TRBJ2-3; checking the TCRdb D call of TRBD1 is not possible without DNA. The germline gives CDR1 SGHRS, CDR2 YFSETQ. CDR3 length equals 14 residues. Filled out from reference TRBV5-1 and TRBJ2-3, the complete variable domain reads KAGVTQTPRYLIKTRGQQVTLSCSPISGHRSVSWYQQTPGQGLQFLFEYFSETQRNKGNFPGRFSGRQFSNSRSEMNVSTLELGDSALYLCASSGGPSTDTQYFGPGTRLTVL.

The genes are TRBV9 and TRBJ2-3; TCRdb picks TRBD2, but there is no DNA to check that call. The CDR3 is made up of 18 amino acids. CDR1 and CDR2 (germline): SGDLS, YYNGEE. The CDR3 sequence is CASSVVPSGSPGTDTQYF.

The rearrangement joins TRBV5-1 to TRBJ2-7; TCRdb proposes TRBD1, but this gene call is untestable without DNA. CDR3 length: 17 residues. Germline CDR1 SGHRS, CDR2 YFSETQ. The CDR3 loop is CASSLLARGPRVDEQYF.

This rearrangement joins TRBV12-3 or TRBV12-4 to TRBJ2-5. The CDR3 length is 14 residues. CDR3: CASSLAKWRETQYF.

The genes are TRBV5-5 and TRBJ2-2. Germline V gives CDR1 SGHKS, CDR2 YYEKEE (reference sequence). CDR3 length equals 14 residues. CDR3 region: CASSWGADTGELFF. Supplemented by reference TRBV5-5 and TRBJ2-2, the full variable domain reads DAGVTQSPTHLIKTRGQQVTLRCSPISGHKSVSWYQQVLGQGPQFIFQYYEKEERGRGNFPDRFSARQFPNYSSELNVNALLLGDSALYLCASSWGADTGELFFGEGSRLTVL.

The CDR3 sequence: CASSSLKGSSEAFF. J is TRBJ1-1 and V is TRBV7-6. Germline V lookup: CDR1 SGHVS, CDR2 FNYEAQ. The CDR3 totals 14 residues. The variable domain in full, with the rest retrieved from reference TRBV7-6 and TRBJ1-1, is GAGVSQSPRYKVTKRGQDVALRCDPISGHVSLYWYRQALGQGPEFLTYFNYEAQQDKSGLPNDRFSAERPEGSISTLTIQRTEQRDSAMYRCASSSLKGSSEAFFGQGTRLTVV.

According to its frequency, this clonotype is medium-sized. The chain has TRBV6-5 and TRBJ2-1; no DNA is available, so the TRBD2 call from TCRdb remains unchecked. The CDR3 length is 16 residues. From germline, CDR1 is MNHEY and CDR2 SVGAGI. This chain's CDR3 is CATSVGPESQSNEQFF.

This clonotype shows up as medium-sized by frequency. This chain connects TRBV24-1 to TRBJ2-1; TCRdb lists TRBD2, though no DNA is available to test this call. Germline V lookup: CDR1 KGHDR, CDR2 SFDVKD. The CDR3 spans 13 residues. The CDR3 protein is CATGTRHGNEQFF.

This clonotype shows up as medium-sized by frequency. CDR3 loop: CSVGDTQETQYF. The chain uses TRBV29-1 and TRBJ2-5; TCRdb lists TRBD1, though no DNA is available to test this call. This CDR3 contains 12 residues. Germline assignment: CDR1 SQVTM and CDR2 ANQGSEA.

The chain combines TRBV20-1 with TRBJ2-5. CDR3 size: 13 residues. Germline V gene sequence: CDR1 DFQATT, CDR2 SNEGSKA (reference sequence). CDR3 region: CSARPRRQETQYF.

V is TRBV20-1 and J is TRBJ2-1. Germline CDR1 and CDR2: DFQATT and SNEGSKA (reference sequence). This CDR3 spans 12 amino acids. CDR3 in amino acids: CSASWIKGEQFF.

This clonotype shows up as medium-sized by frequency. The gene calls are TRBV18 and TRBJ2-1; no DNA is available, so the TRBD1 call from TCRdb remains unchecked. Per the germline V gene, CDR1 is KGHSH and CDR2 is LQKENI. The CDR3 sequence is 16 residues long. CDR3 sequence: CASSPRPGQGGNEQFF. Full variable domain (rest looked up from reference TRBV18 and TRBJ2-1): NAGVMQNPRHLVRRRGQEARLRCSPMKGHSHVYWYRQLPEEGLKFMVYLQKENIIDESGMPKERFSAEFPKEGPSILRIQQVVRGDSAAYFCASSPRPGQGGNEQFFGPGTRLTVL.

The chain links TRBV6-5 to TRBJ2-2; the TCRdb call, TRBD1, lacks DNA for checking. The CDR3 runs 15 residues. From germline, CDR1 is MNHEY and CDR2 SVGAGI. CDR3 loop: CASSHRQGATGELFF.

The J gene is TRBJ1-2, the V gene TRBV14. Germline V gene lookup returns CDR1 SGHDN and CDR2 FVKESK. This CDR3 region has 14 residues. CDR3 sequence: CASSQVRGSDGYTF.

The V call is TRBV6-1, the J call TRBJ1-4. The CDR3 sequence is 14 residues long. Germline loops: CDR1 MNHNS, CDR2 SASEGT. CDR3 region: CASSLRATNEKLFF.

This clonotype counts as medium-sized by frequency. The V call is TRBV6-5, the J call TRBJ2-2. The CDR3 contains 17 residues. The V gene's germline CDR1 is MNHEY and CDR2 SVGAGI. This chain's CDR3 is CASSWSQGFANTGELFF.

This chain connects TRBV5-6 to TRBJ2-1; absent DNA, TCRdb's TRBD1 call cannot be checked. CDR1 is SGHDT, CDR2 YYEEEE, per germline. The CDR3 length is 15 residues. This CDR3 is CASSEPGQGAWEQFF.

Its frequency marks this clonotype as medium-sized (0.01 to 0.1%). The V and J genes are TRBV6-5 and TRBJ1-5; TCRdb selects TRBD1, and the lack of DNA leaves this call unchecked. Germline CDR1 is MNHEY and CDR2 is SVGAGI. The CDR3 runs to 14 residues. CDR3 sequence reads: CASSGTGGSQPQHF.

The CDR3 loop reads CAISESISGNYEQYF. This sequence joins TRBV10-3 and TRBJ2-7; absent DNA, TCRdb's TRBD2 call cannot be checked. The length of the CDR3 is 15 residues. The V gene's germline CDR1 is ENHRY and CDR2 SYGVKD.

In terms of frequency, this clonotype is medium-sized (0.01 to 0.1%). This chain's CDR3 is CASSPAPKVGYTF. J is TRBJ1-2 and V is TRBV6-2 or TRBV6-3; the D call of TRBD1 rests on TCRdb alone, since no DNA is present to check it. The CDR3 loop spans 13 amino acids. Germline V gene data show CDR1 as MNHEY and CDR2 as SVGEGT.

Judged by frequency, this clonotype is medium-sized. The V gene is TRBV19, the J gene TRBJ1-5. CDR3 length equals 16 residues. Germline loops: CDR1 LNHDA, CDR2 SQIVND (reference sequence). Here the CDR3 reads CASSMSPEVMGQPQHF.

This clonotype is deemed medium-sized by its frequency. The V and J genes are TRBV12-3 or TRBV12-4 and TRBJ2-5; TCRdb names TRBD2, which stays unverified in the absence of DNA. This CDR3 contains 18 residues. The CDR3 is CASSPIVGLAGFGETQYF.

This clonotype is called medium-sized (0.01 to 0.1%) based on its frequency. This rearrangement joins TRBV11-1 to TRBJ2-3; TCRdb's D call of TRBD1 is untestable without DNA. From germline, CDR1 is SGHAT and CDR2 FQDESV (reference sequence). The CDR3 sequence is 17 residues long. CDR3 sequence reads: CASSLQGEGAGTDTQYF.

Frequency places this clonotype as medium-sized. The CDR3 region is CASNDVVAALNTEAFF. The rearrangement joins TRBV6-1 to TRBJ1-1. The CDR3 length is 16 residues. CDR1 is MNHNS, CDR2 SASEGT, per germline.

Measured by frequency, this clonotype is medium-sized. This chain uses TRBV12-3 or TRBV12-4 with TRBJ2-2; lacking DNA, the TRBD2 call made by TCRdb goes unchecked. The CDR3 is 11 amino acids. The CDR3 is CASREGGELFF.

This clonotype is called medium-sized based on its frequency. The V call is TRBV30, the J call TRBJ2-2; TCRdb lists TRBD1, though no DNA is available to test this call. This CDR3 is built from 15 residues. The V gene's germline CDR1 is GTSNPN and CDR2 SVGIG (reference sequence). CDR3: CAWSVLTEGAGELFF.

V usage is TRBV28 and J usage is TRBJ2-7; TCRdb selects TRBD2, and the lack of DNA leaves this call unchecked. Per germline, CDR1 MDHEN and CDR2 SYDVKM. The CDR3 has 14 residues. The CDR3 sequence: CASVTSGLSYEQYF.